This T cell receptor beta chain was sequenced during a study of CD8 T cells in ankylosing spondylitis. Concerning this clonotype: Its antigen is not known.

The CDR3 sequence is 15 residues long. Germline V lookup: CDR1 MNHEY, CDR2 SVGAGI. The V end lost 0 bases, the J end lost 0 bases, and 6 bases lay between the germline ends. One entry per CDR3 protein results from TCRdb running MiXCR on the 5' RACE reads. The sample yields over 700,000 distinct CDR3 sequences, 15% to 20% seen once. Study-level points and caveats: Significant enrichment of disease-linked clones was reportedly seen in matched ankylosing spondylitis synovial fluid. It appeared that ankylosing spondylitis blood was characterized by a TCR beta motif of eight highly homologous variants.

The sequencing input was blood, either unsorted or a sorted T cell fraction (not recorded which). The chain uses TRBV6-5 and TRBJ1-3, with unresolved D. This TCR derives from a male donor with ankylosing spondylitis. The DNA of the CDR3 is TGTGCCAGCAGTTACTCTCAAAGCTCTGGAAACACCATATATTTT. Its translation is CASSYSQSSGNTIYF.